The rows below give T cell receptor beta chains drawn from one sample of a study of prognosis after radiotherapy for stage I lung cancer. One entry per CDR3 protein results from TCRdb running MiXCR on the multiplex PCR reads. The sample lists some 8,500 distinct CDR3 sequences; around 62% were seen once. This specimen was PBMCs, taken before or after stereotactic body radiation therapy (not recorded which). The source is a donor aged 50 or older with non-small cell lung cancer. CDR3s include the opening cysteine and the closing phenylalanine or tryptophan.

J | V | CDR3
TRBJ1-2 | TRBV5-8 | CASSLAQNYGYTF
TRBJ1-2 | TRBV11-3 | CASSFGTGSDPFF
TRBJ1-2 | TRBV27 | CASSSSATGAYGYTF
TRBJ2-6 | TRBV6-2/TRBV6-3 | CAIGLAGAPSGANVLTF
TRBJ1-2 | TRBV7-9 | CASSLAPGHSNYGYTF
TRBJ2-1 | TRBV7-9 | CASGTSGAYSYNEQFF
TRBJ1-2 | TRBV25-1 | CDSSPGPWSGYTF
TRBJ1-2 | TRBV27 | CASSFQGDYGYTF
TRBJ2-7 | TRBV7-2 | CASSLRLVVGLIPYEQYF
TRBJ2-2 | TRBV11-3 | CASSLTGTGVPLNTGELFF
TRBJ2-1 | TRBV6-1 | CASSLGTSGTNEQFF
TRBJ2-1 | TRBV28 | CASSLLKSLAGDNEQFF
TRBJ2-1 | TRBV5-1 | CASFPVAGEFDNEQFF
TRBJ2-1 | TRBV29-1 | CSVEGVTGYNEQFF
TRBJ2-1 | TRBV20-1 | CSARDWTDNEQFF
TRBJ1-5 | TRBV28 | CASKLQHRGNKTQHF
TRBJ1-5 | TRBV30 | CAWSGQGNQPQHF